This T cell receptor (beta chain) was sequenced for a study of cytomegalovirus exposure and HLA in healthy donors (dated by TCRdb to the late 2010s). Some background on the complete study: In an earlier analysis of several hundred of the donors, under 300 Gb of sequence data and 95 million to 130 million unique TCR beta sequences from about 180 million T cells were reported. About 300 gigabases of sequencing data and roughly 90 million unique TCR sequences were included in an early release covering several hundred HLA-typed donors. Among the roughly 410 genotyped donors, 81% belonged to the genetic ancestry cluster associated with self-reported Caucasian donors. The aim of the study was to test whether cataloging public T cell receptors could identify signatures of past pathogen exposure. The study profiled the T cell repertoires of hundreds of subjects by immunosequencing and related them to cytomegalovirus serostatus. In addition to the first cohort of 650 to 750 subjects, a separate validation cohort of under 150 different subjects was used. High-throughput TCR immunosequencing, statistical association of individual TCRs with disease status, and machine learning were combined to predict cytomegalovirus infection status. To study patterns of TCR occurrence, a later analysis re-analyzed previously published TCR beta repertoires from 500 to 850 donors and added high-resolution HLA genotyping. Rather than drawing on any new phenotypic data, the later analysis identified candidate immune exposures from TCR beta sequences and the way those sequences occurred across donors. An earlier analysis of around 540 of the donors applied high-throughput TCR beta sequencing to assess whether each TCR beta V gene segment acted as functional or pseudogenic. Donor age, sex, ethnicity and CMV serostatus were compiled alongside the repertoire data. A later genetic analysis used genome-wide SNP genotypes for about three fifths of the 666 donors, treating that subset as a discovery cohort. All discovery cohort repertoires had been generated using a single sequencing platform. HLA typing covered class I and class II loci at four-digit resolution. Typing coverage varied by locus: 629-630 donors for A, B, C, DRB1 and DQB1; approximately 500 for DQA1; more than 600 for DPA1; around 490 for DPB1. Because of strong linkage in the cohort, four to six DR-DQ haplotypes were treated as single units for association and clustering. Across approximately 400 genotyped donors of the cohort, an average of about 200,000 unique TCR beta nucleotide sequences per donor were sequenced, and roughly 17% of those sequences were non-productive.

As regards this clone: The antigen it binds to is not known. Base qualities are not provided; no much larger clone lies one nucleotide away.

The cohort was made up of approximately 670 healthy bone marrow donors. Cohort members were all nominally healthy when sampled, although unrecorded immune exposures were likely present. The donor tested CMV seronegative, placing the donor among the approximately 400 seronegative members of the cohort. A peripheral blood sample was collected from each donor, and TCR beta sequencing was performed on peripheral blood mononuclear cells. Genomic DNA was extracted from the blood cell samples with the Qiagen DNeasy Blood Extraction Kit. Receptor amplification or capture employed the immunoSEQ multiplex PCR assay. The multiplex PCR relied on a mix of 60 forward primers for TCR Vbeta segments and 13 reverse primers for TCR Jbeta segments. Amplification of the CDR3 region of rearranged TCR beta genes was performed with a multiplex PCR assay on genomic DNA. On the Illumina HiSeq System, the amplified TCR beta libraries were sequenced as 87-base-pair reads. The paper's processing steps were these. A later analysis counted some 80 million unique TCR beta chains across the 550 to 750 repertoires, and 9 million to 14 million of these chains were shared by at least two donors. Raw reads were error-corrected and collapsed into unique sequences with a nearest-neighbor algorithm that merged closely related sequences to remove PCR and sequencing errors. V, D and J gene segments were assigned by aligning CDR3 sequences to IMGT reference sequences. For a sequence to be retained, a match of at least six nucleotides was required to both a V gene segment and a J gene segment. Rearrangements were called productive when the CDR3 lacked stop codons and stayed in frame with V and J; all others were non-productive. Following IMGT convention, CDR3 was defined as the stretch from the second conserved V-encoded cysteine to the conserved J-encoded phenylalanine. The earlier analysis of about 500 of the donors excluded sequences that lacked an unambiguous match to a single V gene segment. An earlier analysis of 450 to 650 of the donors called V segments functional above 56.7% productive rearrangements and segregating when the between-donor standard deviation exceeded 5%. A statistical classification framework was built to diagnose cytomegalovirus status from the catalog of TCR beta chain sequences. In a later analysis, TCR nucleotide sequences were compared against IMGT/GENE-DB human TR gene sequences so that V and J genes could be assigned. The TCRdist pipeline was used in a later analysis to assign CDR3 sequences and most-parsimonious VDJ recombination scenarios. A later analysis defined each TCR beta chain by its CDR3 amino acid sequence plus V-gene family, and excluded reads lacking a unique V-gene family. In a later analysis, nearly 600 highly shared, low-generation-probability nucleotide sequences were removed to address suspected cross-contamination and a sequencing artifact. A later analysis calculated a clonal expansion index for each public chain from normalized within-repertoire ranks of inferred template counts. A later analysis computed generation probabilities with a VDJ recombination model fitted to out-of-frame rearrangements, and checked the results against IGoR. A later analysis scored TCR-TCR, TCR-HLA and TCR-CMV co-occurrence with hypergeometric tests, applying a repertoire-size bias correction to TCR pairs. To estimate false discovery rates, a later analysis permuted the HLA or CMV assignments 20 times. A later analysis grouped co-occurring TCRs with DBSCAN, adding TCRdist sequence similarity when clustering within HLA-allele-positive subsets. Co-occurrence clustering excluded repertoires with fewer than 30,000 or more than 120,000 public chains, plus five with anomalous nucleotide sharing. This immuneACCESS table, as held by TCRdb, lists in-frame sequences with V and J called but not all clones. Of the missing ones, under half trace to an unresolved V gene in checked studies; the others have no known cause. The DNA gave D and trimming, while V, J and clone size come from that table. Here the sample has about 180,000 clones; over 80% occur a single time. The top ten clonotypes cover 1.5% of the sample.

The germline V gene yields MNHEY for CDR1 and SVGAGI for CDR2. V is cut by 0 bases and J by 1 base, and the space between the germline ends is 6 bases. The CDR3 runs 15 amino acids, cysteine and phenylalanine included. Just the 45-base CDR3 DNA is kept, in frame starting at base 1. Broad study findings and their caveats: In a later analysis, HLA-associated TCR beta chains showed more clonal expansion and lower generation probabilities than non-associated chains that were equally common. A group of highly shared sequence variants was considered likely to be a technical artifact of the sequencing pipeline. Correlated functional status among segregating V segments might be attributable to linkage disequilibrium, but an unknown experimental factor could not be ruled out. Because counts were too low, fewer than 20 rarely observed V segments, including chromosome 9 orphons, were excluded from the earlier analysis of roughly 580 of the donors. A few of the identified cytomegalovirus-associated TCR beta chains were confirmed in vitro to be specific for cytomegalovirus antigens. Because some donors lacked HLA typing at each locus, the association tests relied only on the typed subset. While some public TCRs were present in many individuals, most TCR sequences turned up only very rarely across donors. When HLA alleles, especially DR and DQ, strongly co-occurred, TCR associations were difficult to assign to individual alleles. The study listed 150 to 200 TCR beta chains as associated with cytomegalovirus. In an earlier analysis of under 600 of the donors, most TCR beta V segments were observed in productive rearrangements about 90% or about 30% of the time, broadly matching IMGT annotations. Cytomegalovirus status was reported to be diagnosed by the classifier with high specificity and sensitivity in both the original and validation cohorts. Only TCR beta chains were sequenced in this cohort, and the absence of alpha or paired-chain data limited detectable features. Immune exposure information for the cohort was limited to CMV serostatus. The 87-base-pair reads could not distinguish some IMGT-functional V segments, including TRBV6-2 and TRBV6-3, so those segments were excluded. Roughly uniform sequencing depth across donors was assumed in presence/absence analyses, although this assumption may not hold. A later analysis associated about 16,000 TCR beta sequences with specific HLA alleles at a false discovery rate of 0.05. According to a later analysis, TCR association rates differed among HLA loci, with DRB1 alleles showing the most associated TCRs and HLA-C alleles showing the fewest. According to a later genetic analysis, donors in an Asian-associated ancestry cluster had fewer N-insertions in productive TCRs than the approximately 610-donor mean. A further reported finding was that TCR beta sequences accurately predicted the HLA-A and HLA-B alleles for most subjects in the first cohort. In a later analysis, several top co-occurrence clusters were reported to appear linked to parvovirus B19, influenza, CMV and Epstein-Barr virus. A later genetic analysis associated a missense DCLRE1C variant with V-gene and J-gene trimming of TCR beta chains, and an independent cohort replicated the association. A later analysis found that most CMV-associated TCR beta chains appeared HLA-restricted, with HLA associations seemingly driven largely by CMV exposure. It was suggested by the authors that the approach could potentially be generalized to other disease states and immunological phenotypes.

The V and J segments used are TRBV6-5 and TRBJ1-4; the D gene assignment is ambiguous. This TCR was recovered from a man aged 35-49 years in good health and CMV-seronegative. Sequencing input: PBMCs. The bases read TGTGCCAGCAGTTACTCTACGGGAACTAATGAAAAACTGTTTTTT. This gives the protein CASSYSTGTNEKLFF.